The 27 T cell receptor beta chains reported below all come from one sample, sequenced in a study of blood T cell repertoires in COVID-19. TCRdb's copy holds only in-frame clones and misses some; the assay was immunoSEQ multiplex PCR. This sample has some 670,000 clones, with about 87% found just once. Sequencing used peripheral blood. These receptors were collected from a woman aged 18-29 years with acute or convalescent COVID-19.

The V gene is TRBV7-3, the J gene TRBJ1-6; D is unclear. V lost 0 bases, J lost 7 bases, and 16 bases lay in between. Per germline, CDR1 SGHTA and CDR2 FQGTGA. This CDR3 has 17 amino acids. CDR3 sequence (DNA): TGTGCCAGCAGCTTAACCCGGGATGGGAATCGGAATTCACCCCTCCACTTT. The encoded protein is CASSLTRDGNRNSPLHF.

The V call is TRBV24-1, the J call TRBJ2-2; D remains unclear. Germline lookup yields CDR1 KGHDR and CDR2 SFDVKD. The ends were cut back, 3 bases at V and 3 bases at J, with 7 bases in the middle. This CDR3 is 14 amino acids long. The CDR3 reads CATSDLAYTGELFF. CDR3 coding DNA: TGTGCCACCAGTGATCTCGCGTACACCGGGGAGCTGTTTTTT.

The chain joins TRBV2 to TRBJ2-1, with 7 positions matching TRBD1. Germline V gives CDR1 SNHLY, CDR2 FYNNEI. The CDR3 is 13 residues long. J gave up 5 bases and V 7 bases, and 5 bases lay outside the gene matches. CDR3 DNA sequence: TGTGCCAGCAAGGGGGACAGAAACAATGAGCAGTTCTTC. Translating gives CASKGDRNNEQFF.

This clone was seen only a few times. The rearrangement uses TRBV5-1 and TRBJ2-1, with D tentatively TRBD2 (6 bases). This CDR3 comprises 15 residues. V lost 1 base to trimming and J lost 5 bases, with 13 bases between them. CDR1 is SGHRS and CDR2 is YFSETQ in the germline V gene. The CDR3 sequence is CASSLWGSGDNEQFF. CDR3 in DNA: TGCGCCAGCAGCTTGTGGGGTTCGGGGGACAATGAGCAGTTCTTC. Supplemented by reference TRBV5-1 and TRBJ2-1, the full variable domain reads KAGVTQTPRYLIKTRGQQVTLSCSPISGHRSVSWYQQTPGQGLQFLFEYFSETQRNKGNFPGRFSGRQFSNSRSEMNVSTLELGDSALYLCASSLWGSGDNEQFFGPGTRLTVL.

Notes on this clone: Distinct nucleotide sequences in the sample also encode this CDR3. The genes are TRBV27 and TRBJ1-1; no clear D. This CDR3 is built from 13 residues. The ends were cut back, 2 bases at V and 0 bases at J, with 4 bases in the middle. Germline V gene sequence: CDR1 MNHEY, CDR2 SMNVEV (reference sequence). CDR3 amino acids: CASSLTVNTEAFF. The DNA for the CDR3 is TGTGCCAGCAGTTTAACAGTGAACACTGAAGCTTTCTTT.

This clone occurred once. This sequence joins TRBV19 and TRBJ2-7, with D hard to call. CDR1 LNHDA and CDR2 SQIVND come from the germline V gene (reference sequence). This CDR3 is 14 amino acids long. The germline V and J ends were trimmed by 2 bases and 4 bases, with 12 bases remaining between them. For the CDR3, the DNA is TGTGCCAGTAGTATAAACTCCGCCGGGTACGAGCAGTACTTC. Protein sequence: CASSINSAGYEQYF.

The chain links TRBV13 to TRBJ1-1, with TRBD1 matching over 7 bases. The CDR3 has 15 amino acids. Germline V lookup: CDR1 PRHDT, CDR2 FYEKMQ (reference sequence). V lost 3 bases to trimming and J lost 1 base; unmatched junction nucleotides: 5. CDR3 loop: CASSLRGPENTEAFF. The CDR3 DNA reads TGTGCCAGCAGCTTGAGGGGGCCGGAGAACACTGAAGCTTTCTTT. The full variable domain, completed using reference TRBV13 and TRBJ1-1, is AAGVIQSPRHLIKEKRETATLKCYPIPRHDTVYWYQQGPGQDPQFLISFYEKMQSDKGSIPDRFSAQQFSDYHSELNMSSLELGDSALYFCASSLRGPENTEAFFGQGTRLTVV.

The genes are TRBV7-9 and TRBJ1-5; D is unclear. Trimming removed 3 bases from V and 6 bases from J, with 6 bases in between. The CDR3 sequence is 12 residues long. The germline V gene has CDR1 SEHNR and CDR2 FQNEAQ (reference sequence). The CDR3 DNA follows: TGTGCCAGCAGCTTCCAGGCTCAGCCCCAGCATTTT. Amino acids: CASSFQAQPQHF.

This chain uses TRBV7-6 with TRBJ1-5; D not resolved. V shed 2 bases and J shed 0 bases, with 20 bases lying between them. The CDR3 is 19 residues long. Per the germline V gene, CDR1 is SGHVS and CDR2 is FNYEAQ. The CDR3: CASSLMAGDPLYSNQPQHF. For the CDR3, the DNA is TGTGCCAGCAGCTTAATGGCCGGGGATCCCTTATATAGCAATCAGCCCCAGCATTTT.

The count of this clone is one. This chain uses TRBV6-5 with TRBJ1-5; a weak D match, TRBD1 (5 bases). This CDR3 is built from 12 residues. Per the germline V gene, CDR1 is MNHEY and CDR2 is SVGAGI. Trimming removed 7 bases at V and 3 bases at J, with 7 bases between. This CDR3 is CASTGHNQPQHF. CDR3 coding DNA: TGTGCCAGCACTGGACACAATCAGCCCCAGCATTTT.

The table lists this clone with a count of one. The chain carries TRBV19 and TRBJ1-4, with D hard to call. Trimming took off 5 bases at V and 0 bases at J, with 13 bases between the two ends. The CDR3 spans 16 residues. Germline values: CDR1 LNHDA, CDR2 SQIVND (reference sequence). CDR3 residues: CASSPRDPATNEKLFF. The CDR3 coding sequence is TGTGCCAGTAGTCCCCGGGATCCCGCAACTAATGAAAAACTGTTTTTT.

V usage is TRBV9 and J usage is TRBJ1-1, with 9 positions matching TRBD1. The germline CDR1 and CDR2 sequences are SGDLS and YYNGEE. The length of the CDR3 is 14 residues. The V gene end was trimmed by 2 bases and the J gene end by 3 bases; junction bases not matched to a gene: 2. CDR3 loop: CASSVRDRDTEAFF. As DNA, the CDR3 is TGTGCCAGCAGCGTTCGGGACAGGGACACTGAAGCTTTCTTT.

J is TRBJ2-5 and V is TRBV5-4; the D gene is possibly TRBD2 (6 bases). Trimming took 4 bases from V and 3 from J, leaving 16 bases between them. Germline lookup yields CDR1 SGHNT and CDR2 YYREEE (reference sequence). The length of the CDR3 is 15 residues. The CDR3 nucleotides read TGTGCCAGCAGCCCCGGGGGAAACCCAAAAGAGACCCAGTACTTC. As protein: CASSPGGNPKETQYF.

The rearrangement links TRBV19 to TRBJ2-2; 7 bases match TRBD1. CDR3 length: 15 residues. Germline values: CDR1 LNHDA, CDR2 SQIVND (reference sequence). The J segment lost 6 bases and the V segment lost 2 bases, leaving 6 bases of the junction unmatched. CDR3 region: CASSIRDSRSGELFF. CDR3 nucleotides: TGTGCCAGTAGTATAAGGGACAGCAGGTCCGGGGAGCTGTTTTTT.

The V gene is TRBV24-1, the J gene TRBJ1-1; the D is unclear. V was shortened by 12 bases and J by 0 bases, with 16 bases between the two germline ends. CDR1 and CDR2 from the germline V gene are KGHDR and SFDVKD. This CDR3 is built from 14 residues. The CDR3 DNA is TGTGCCCCGCAGGTTTTGCTCATGAACACTGAAGCTTTCTTT. It encodes CAPQVLLMNTEAFF.

The chain uses TRBV11-2 and TRBJ2-5; D is unclear. Deletions cut 1 base from V and 0 bases from J, with 12 bases between. The CDR3 covers 16 residues. The germline CDR1 and CDR2 sequences are SGHAT and FQNNGV. CDR3 sequence reads: CASSLVLGRNQETQYF. DNA for the CDR3: TGTGCCAGCAGCTTAGTACTGGGCAGAAACCAAGAGACCCAGTACTTC.

The chain joins TRBV5-4 to TRBJ1-2; D is perhaps TRBD1 (6 bases). Between the trimmed V and J ends, which lost 4 bases and 2 bases, there was a span of 15 bases. The germline CDR1 and CDR2 sequences are SGHNT and YYREEE (reference sequence). The CDR3 is 15 residues long. The DNA of the CDR3 is TGTGCCAGCAGCCTCGAACAGGGCTCCAACTATGGCTACACCTTC. Translated: CASSLEQGSNYGYTF.

This chain links TRBV29-1 with TRBJ2-5, with 12 bases identical to TRBD1. The CDR3 has 16 amino acids. Trimming removed 6 bases from V and 6 bases from J; junction bases left unmatched: 14. Germline CDR1 SQVTM, CDR2 ANQGSEA. This chain's CDR3 is CSVSLPGQGAGKTQYF. CDR3 nucleotides: TGCAGCGTAAGCCTCCCGGGACAGGGGGCGGGGAAGACCCAGTACTTC.

The V and J genes are TRBV19 and TRBJ1-2; 12 bases align to TRBD1. The germline V gene has CDR1 LNHDA and CDR2 SQIVND (reference sequence). CDR3 length: 15 amino acids. The J segment lost 4 bases and the V segment lost 7 bases, leaving 7 bases of the junction unmatched. The CDR3 loop reads CASTWDRGQVYGYTF. CDR3 in DNA: TGTGCCAGTACCTGGGACAGGGGGCAAGTCTATGGCTACACCTTC.

The V and J genes are TRBV13 and TRBJ1-2; tentatively, D is TRBD1 (6 bases). CDR3 length equals 14 residues. Trimming removed 2 bases from V and 2 bases from J, with 9 bases in between. Germline loops: CDR1 PRHDT, CDR2 FYEKMQ (reference sequence). In DNA form, the CDR3 reads TGTGCCAGCAGCTTACAGGGGTTAAACTATGGCTACACCTTC. This gives the protein CASSLQGLNYGYTF.

The chain joins TRBV9 to TRBJ1-2; D unresolved. The CDR3 is made up of 14 amino acids. CDR1 is SGDLS and CDR2 is YYNGEE in the germline V gene. The V gene lost 0 bases and the J gene lost 8 bases, with 14 bases spanning the gap. The CDR3 DNA follows: TGTGCCAGCAGCGTAGGAGGCACTCTGTTGGGCTACACCTTC. Amino acid sequence: CASSVGGTLLGYTF.

This clone appeared a few times. The V call is TRBV4-1, the J call TRBJ1-1; weak D call: TRBD1 (5 bases). Germline V gene sequence: CDR1 MGHRA, CDR2 YSYEKL. V lost 4 bases and J 6 bases, leaving 15 bases between the germline ends. The CDR3 has 14 amino acids. The CDR3 loop is CASSPGAGFPEAFF. As DNA, the CDR3 is TGCGCCAGCAGCCCCGGGGCGGGGTTTCCTGAAGCTTTCTTT.

V is TRBV7-2 and J is TRBJ2-7; D not resolved. Germline V CDR1 and CDR2: SGHTA, FQGNSA. This CDR3 spans 14 amino acids. The ends were cut back, 6 bases at V and 0 bases at J, with 12 bases in the middle. The CDR3 sequence is CASSYGRASYEQYF. The CDR3, as DNA: TGTGCCAGCAGTTACGGTCGCGCCTCCTACGAGCAGTACTTC.

This chain links TRBV12-5 with TRBJ1-1, with D unclear. The CDR3 spans 14 residues. Germline V gene data show CDR1 as LGHNT and CDR2 as FRNRAP. V lost 0 bases and J lost 1, with 6 bases in between. The CDR3 sequence: CASGLVRQNTEAFF. The DNA of the CDR3 is TGTGCTAGTGGTTTGGTCCGACAGAACACTGAAGCTTTCTTT.

V is TRBV6-5 and J is TRBJ2-7; 7 bases match TRBD1. J was trimmed by 1 base and V by 4 bases; bases with no gene match: 10. This CDR3 spans 16 amino acids. Germline V gene data show CDR1 as MNHEY and CDR2 as SVGAGI. The CDR3, as DNA: TGTGCCAGCAGTTCTTTTTCCGAGACAGGGTCCTACGAGCAGTACTTC. This gives the protein CASSSFSETGSYEQYF.

The chain links TRBV30 to TRBJ1-1; no clear D gene. Deletions cut 4 bases from V and 0 bases from J, with 21 bases between. The CDR3 is 17 residues long. Germline V gene sequence: CDR1 GTSNPN, CDR2 SVGIG (reference sequence). CDR3 nucleotides: TGTGCCTGGAATGGAAGAGACCTAGCTTTCATGAACACTGAAGCTTTCTTT. Translated: CAWNGRDLAFMNTEAFF. Together with reference TRBV30 and TRBJ1-1, the CDR3 gives the full variable domain: SQTIHQWPATLVQPVGSPLSLECTVEGTSNPNLYWYRQAAGRGLQLLFYSVGIGQISSEVPQNLSASRPQDRQFILSSKKLLLSDSGFYLCAWNGRDLAFMNTEAFFGQGTRLTVV.

The gene calls are TRBV30 and TRBJ1-1, with 9 bases aligning to TRBD1. The CDR3 extends over 14 amino acids. Looked up from germline, CDR1 is GTSNPN and CDR2 is SVGIG (reference sequence). The J segment lost 3 bases and the V segment lost 5 bases, leaving 7 bases of the junction unmatched. The CDR3 nucleotides are TGTGCCTGGGATACGGGACAGGGATACACTGAAGCTTTCTTT. It is translated as CAWDTGQGYTEAFF.